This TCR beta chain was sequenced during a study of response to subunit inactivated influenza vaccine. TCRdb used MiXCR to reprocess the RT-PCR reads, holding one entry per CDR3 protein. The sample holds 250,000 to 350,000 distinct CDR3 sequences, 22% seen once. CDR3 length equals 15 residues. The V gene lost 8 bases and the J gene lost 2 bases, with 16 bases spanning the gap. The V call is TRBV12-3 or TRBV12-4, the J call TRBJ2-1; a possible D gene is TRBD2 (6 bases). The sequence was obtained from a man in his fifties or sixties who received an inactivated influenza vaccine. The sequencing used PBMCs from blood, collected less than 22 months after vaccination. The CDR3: CASARPGETYNEQFF. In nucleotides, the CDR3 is TGTGCCAGCGCGAGGCCGGGAGAAACCTACAATGAGCAGTTCTTC.